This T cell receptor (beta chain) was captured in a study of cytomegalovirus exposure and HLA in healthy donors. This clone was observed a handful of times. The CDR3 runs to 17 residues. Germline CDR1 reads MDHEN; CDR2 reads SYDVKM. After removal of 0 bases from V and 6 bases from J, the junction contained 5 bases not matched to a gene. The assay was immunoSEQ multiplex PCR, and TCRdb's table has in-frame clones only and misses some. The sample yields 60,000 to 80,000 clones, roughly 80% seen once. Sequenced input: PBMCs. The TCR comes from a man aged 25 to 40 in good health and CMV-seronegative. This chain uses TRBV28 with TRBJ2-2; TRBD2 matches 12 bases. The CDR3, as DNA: TGTGCCAGCAGTTTATGGACCCTAGCGGGGGGGCCCGGGGAGCTGTTTTTT. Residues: CASSLWTLAGGPGELFF. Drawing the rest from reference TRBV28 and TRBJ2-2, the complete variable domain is DVKVTQSSRYLVKRTGEKVFLECVQDMDHENMFWYRQDPGLGLRLIYFSYDVKMKEKGDIPEGYSVSREKKERFSLILESASTNQTSMYLCASSLWTLAGGPGELFFGEGSRLTVL.